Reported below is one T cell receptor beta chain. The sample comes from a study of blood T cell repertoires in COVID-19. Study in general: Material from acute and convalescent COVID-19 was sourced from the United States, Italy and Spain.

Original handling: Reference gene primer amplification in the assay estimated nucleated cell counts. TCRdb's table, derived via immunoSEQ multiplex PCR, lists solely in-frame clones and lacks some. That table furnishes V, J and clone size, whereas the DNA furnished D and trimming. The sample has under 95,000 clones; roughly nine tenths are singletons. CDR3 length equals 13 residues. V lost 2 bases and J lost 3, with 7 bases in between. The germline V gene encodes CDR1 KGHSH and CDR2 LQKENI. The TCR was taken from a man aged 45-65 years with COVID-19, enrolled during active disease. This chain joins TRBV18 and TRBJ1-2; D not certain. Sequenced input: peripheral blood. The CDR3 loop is CASSPLADYGYTF. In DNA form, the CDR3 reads TGTGCCAGCTCACCATTGGCAGACTATGGCTACACCTTC.